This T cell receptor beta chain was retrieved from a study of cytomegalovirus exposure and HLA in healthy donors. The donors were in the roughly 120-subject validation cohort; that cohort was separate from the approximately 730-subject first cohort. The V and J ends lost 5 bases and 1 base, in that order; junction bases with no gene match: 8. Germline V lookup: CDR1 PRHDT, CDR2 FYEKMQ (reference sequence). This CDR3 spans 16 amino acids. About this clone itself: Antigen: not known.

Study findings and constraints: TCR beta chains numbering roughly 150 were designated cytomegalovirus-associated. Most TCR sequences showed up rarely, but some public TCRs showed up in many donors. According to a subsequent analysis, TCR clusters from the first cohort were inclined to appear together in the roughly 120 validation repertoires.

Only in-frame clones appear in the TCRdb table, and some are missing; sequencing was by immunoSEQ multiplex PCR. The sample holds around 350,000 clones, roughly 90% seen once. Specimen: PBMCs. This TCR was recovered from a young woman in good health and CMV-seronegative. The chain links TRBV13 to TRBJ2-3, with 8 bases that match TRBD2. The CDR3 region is CASSLTGGAGTDTQYF. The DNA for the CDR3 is TGTGCCAGCAGCCTAACCGGGGGGGCTGGCACAGATACGCAGTATTTT.